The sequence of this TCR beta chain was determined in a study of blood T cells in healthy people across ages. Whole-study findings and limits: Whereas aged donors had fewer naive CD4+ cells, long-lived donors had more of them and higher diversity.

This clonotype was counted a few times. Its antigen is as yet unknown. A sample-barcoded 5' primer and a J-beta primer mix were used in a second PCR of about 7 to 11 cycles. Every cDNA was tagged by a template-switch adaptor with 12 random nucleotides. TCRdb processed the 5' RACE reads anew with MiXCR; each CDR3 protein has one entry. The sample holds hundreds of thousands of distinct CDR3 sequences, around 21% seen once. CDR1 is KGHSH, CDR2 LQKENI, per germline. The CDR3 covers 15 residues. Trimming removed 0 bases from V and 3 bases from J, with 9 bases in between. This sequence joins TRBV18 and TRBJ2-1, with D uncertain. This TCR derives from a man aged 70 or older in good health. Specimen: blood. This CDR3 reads CASSPPISGYNEQFF. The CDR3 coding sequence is TGTGCCAGCTCACCACCGATATCCGGCTACAATGAGCAGTTCTTC.